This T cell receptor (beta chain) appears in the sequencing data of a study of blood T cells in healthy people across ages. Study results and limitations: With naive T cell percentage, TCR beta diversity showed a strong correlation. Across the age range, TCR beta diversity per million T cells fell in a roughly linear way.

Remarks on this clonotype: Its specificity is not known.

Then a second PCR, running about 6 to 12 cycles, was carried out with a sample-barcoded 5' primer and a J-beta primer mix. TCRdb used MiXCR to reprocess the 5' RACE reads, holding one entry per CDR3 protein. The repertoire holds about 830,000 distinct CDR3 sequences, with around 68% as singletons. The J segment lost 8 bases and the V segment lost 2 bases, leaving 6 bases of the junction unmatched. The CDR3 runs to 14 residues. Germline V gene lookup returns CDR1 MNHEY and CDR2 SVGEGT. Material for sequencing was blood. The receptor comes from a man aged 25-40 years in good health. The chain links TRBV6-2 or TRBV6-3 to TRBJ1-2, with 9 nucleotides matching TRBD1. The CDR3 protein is CASSYRGDREGYTF. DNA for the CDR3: TGTGCCAGCAGTTACCGGGGGGACAGGGAAGGCTACACCTTC.